The text below deals with one T cell receptor (beta chain). The sample is drawn from a study of blood T cell repertoires in COVID-19. Study context: T cells, B-cell-depleted T cells, or PBMCs provided the cDNA or gDNA that served as material.

The data were produced by immunoSEQ multiplex PCR, yet TCRdb's version contains in-frame clones alone and is incomplete. The data show 300,000 or so clones, 90% to 95% seen once. Germline CDR1 is SGHVS and CDR2 is FQNEAQ. The CDR3 has 15 residues. J lost 10 bases, V lost 1 base, and 10 bases had no gene match. The source of this sequence is a woman aged 25 to 39 with COVID-19, enrolled during active disease. This sequence joins TRBV7-8 and TRBJ1-5, with 7 bases aligning to TRBD1. The material sequenced was peripheral blood. The CDR3 sequence is CASSLGRGPWNPQHF. The CDR3 bases are TGTGCCAGCAGCTTAGGGAGGGGGCCATGGAATCCCCAGCATTTT.